Sequencing of this TCR beta chain was carried out in a study of cytomegalovirus exposure and HLA in healthy donors. Overall study findings and caveats: Cytomegalovirus-associated status was assigned to about 170 TCR beta chains. A few CMV-associated chains proved CMV antigen-specific in vitro.

Generated by immunoSEQ multiplex PCR, the TCRdb table keeps only in-frame clones and is missing some. Among approximately 300,000 clones, 75% to 90% were seen once, and the ten largest hold 0.65% to 0.85%. To note about this clone: Its matching antigen is unknown.

Material: PBMCs. The source is a woman aged 18-29 years in good health and CMV-seronegative.

DNA for the CDR3: TGTGCCAGCAGCTCGGACAGCAGCTCCTACGAGCAGTACTTC. Protein: CASSSDSSSYEQYF. The chain combines TRBV11-3 with TRBJ2-7; the D gene is possibly TRBD1 (6 bases). Germline V gene data show CDR1 as SGHNT and CDR2 as YENEEA. Trimming left V 4 bases short and J 0 bases short, with 10 bases between. The CDR3 sequence is 14 residues long.